The T cell receptor beta chain described here comes from a study of blood T cell repertoires in COVID-19. On the study more broadly: Acute-phase and convalescent COVID-19 samples originated in the United States, Italy and Spain. T cells, B-cell-depleted T cells, or PBMCs supplied cDNA or gDNA.

CDR1 and CDR2 (germline): MNHEY, SVGAGI. V was pared by 2 bases and J by 4 bases, with 5 bases between. The CDR3 loop spans 12 amino acids. Methods used by the authors: Estimation of nucleated cell counts was performed using reference gene primer amplification. Repertoires were generated with immunoSEQ multiplex PCR, while TCRdb's copy carries only in-frame clones and drops some. Clone size and the V and J calls come from that table; the DNA yielded D and trimming. Found here are 70,000 to 90,000 clones, around 80% of them singletons; the top ten hold 1.2%. The sequenced sample was peripheral blood. The sequence came from a woman older than 75 with acute or convalescent COVID-19. The chain uses TRBV6-5 and TRBJ2-5, with D perhaps TRBD1 (5 bases). This CDR3 is CASSYRGETQYF. The CDR3, as DNA: TGTGCCAGCAGTTACAGGGGAGAGACCCAGTACTTC.